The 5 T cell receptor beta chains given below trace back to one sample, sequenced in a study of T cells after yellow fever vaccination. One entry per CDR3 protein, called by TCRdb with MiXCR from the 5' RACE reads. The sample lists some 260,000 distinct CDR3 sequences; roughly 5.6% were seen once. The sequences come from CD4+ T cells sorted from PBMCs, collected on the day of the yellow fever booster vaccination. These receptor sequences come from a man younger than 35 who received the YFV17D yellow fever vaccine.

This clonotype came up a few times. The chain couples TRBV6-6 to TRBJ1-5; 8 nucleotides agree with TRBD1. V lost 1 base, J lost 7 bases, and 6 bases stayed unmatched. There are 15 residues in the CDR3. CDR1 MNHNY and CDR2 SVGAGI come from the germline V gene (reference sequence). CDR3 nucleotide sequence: TGTGCCAGCAGTTACTATGGACAGGGAGGGCAGCCCCAGCATTTT. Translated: CASSYYGQGGQPQHF.

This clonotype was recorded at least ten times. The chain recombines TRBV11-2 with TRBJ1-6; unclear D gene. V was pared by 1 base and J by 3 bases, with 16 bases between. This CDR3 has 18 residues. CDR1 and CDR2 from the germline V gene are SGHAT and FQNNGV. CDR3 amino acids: CASSLGVGGGNYNSPLHF. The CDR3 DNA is TGTGCCAGCAGCTTAGGTGTGGGAGGAGGCAACTATAATTCACCCCTCCACTTT.

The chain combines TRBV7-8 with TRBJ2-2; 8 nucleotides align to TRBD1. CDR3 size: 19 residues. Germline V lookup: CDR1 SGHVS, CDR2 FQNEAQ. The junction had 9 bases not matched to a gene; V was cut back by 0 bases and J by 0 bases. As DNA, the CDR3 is TGTGCCAGCAGCTTAGCGCGATTTCCGGGACAGGCGAACACCGGGGAGCTGTTTTTT. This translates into CASSLARFPGQANTGELFF.

The CDR3 reads CASSFLGRNTEAFF. The CDR3 DNA follows: TGTGCCAGCAGCTTCCTCGGCAGGAACACTGAAGCTTTCTTT. The rearrangement uses TRBV7-2 and TRBJ1-1; D unclear. The CDR3 contains 14 residues. V was clipped by 3 bases and J by 1 base, with 9 bases between them. Germline V gene data show CDR1 as SGHTA and CDR2 as FQGNSA.

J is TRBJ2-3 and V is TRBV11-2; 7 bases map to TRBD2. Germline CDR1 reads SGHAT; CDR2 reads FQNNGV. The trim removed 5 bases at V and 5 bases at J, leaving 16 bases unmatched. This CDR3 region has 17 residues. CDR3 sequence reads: CASSTESTSDGRDTQYF. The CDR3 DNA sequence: TGTGCCAGCAGCACCGAATCCACTAGCGACGGTAGAGATACGCAGTATTTT.